Below, 14 T cell receptor beta chains from the same sample are listed, as sequenced in a study of identical twins. One entry per CDR3 protein results from TCRdb running MiXCR on the 5' RACE reads. The table records approximately 410,000 distinct CDR3 sequences, about 18% of them present only once. Sequencing was carried out using naive T cells sorted from blood. Receptor source: a man aged 45-65 years in good health.

This clonotype was picked up a small number of times. V is TRBV5-1 and J is TRBJ2-5, with a possible D match to TRBD1 (6 bases). In germline, CDR1 is SGHRS, CDR2 YFSETQ. Trimming left V 4 bases short and J 3 bases short, with 10 bases between. This CDR3 has 13 amino acids. CDR3 in amino acids: CASSKDSKETQYF. DNA of the CDR3: TGCGCCAGCAGCAAGGACAGTAAAGAGACCCAGTACTTC.

The chain carries TRBV3-1 and TRBJ1-5; no definite D call. The CDR3 sequence is 14 residues long. The V and J ends lost 1 base and 5 bases respectively, with 9 bases between them. Germline loops: CDR1 LGHDT, CDR2 YNNKEL (reference sequence). CDR3 in amino acids: CASSQGGEDQPQHF. CDR3 DNA: TGTGCCAGCAGCCAAGGCGGCGAGGATCAGCCCCAGCATTTT.

There are a few counts of this clonotype. This chain links TRBV29-1 with TRBJ2-4; D is possibly TRBD2 (5 bases). Trimming took off 3 bases at V and 0 bases at J, with 18 bases between the two ends. Germline V gives CDR1 SQVTM, CDR2 ANQGSEA. The CDR3 consists of 17 residues. As DNA, the CDR3 is TGCAGCGTTGATGCCTGGGCCGGAGGACTAGCCAAAAACATTCAGTACTTC. It specifies CSVDAWAGGLAKNIQYF.

In this sample, this clonotype turned up a few times. The DNA for the CDR3 is TGCGCCAGCAGCCTTGACCTAGCGGGAGGGCTTCGTGAGCAGTACTTC. As protein: CASSLDLAGGLREQYF. The V call is TRBV5-1, the J call TRBJ2-7, with 12 bases aligning to TRBD2. Germline CDR1 and CDR2: SGHRS and YFSETQ. This CDR3 has 16 amino acids. With V trimmed by 4 bases and J by 7 bases, 12 bases remained unmatched.

This clonotype was observed many times. This chain connects TRBV24-1 to TRBJ1-1; D possibly corresponds to TRBD1 (5 bases). The V gene's germline CDR1 is KGHDR and CDR2 SFDVKD. Trimming cost V 2 bases and J 0 bases, with 9 bases left between them. The CDR3 has 15 residues. Written as DNA, the CDR3 is TGTGCCACCAGTGATTCAGGACACTTGAACACTGAAGCTTTCTTT. It yields the protein CATSDSGHLNTEAFF.

This clonotype was picked up a small number of times. The chain links TRBV12-3 or TRBV12-4 to TRBJ2-7; 7 bases match TRBD1. After removal of 6 bases from V and 3 bases from J, the junction contained 5 bases not matched to a gene. The CDR3 has 13 residues. The CDR3 DNA reads as TGTGCCAGCAGACGGACAGGCTACTACGAGCAGTACTTC. This gives the protein CASRRTGYYEQYF.

The chain combines TRBV9 with TRBJ2-1; a possible D gene is TRBD2 (6 bases). The V gene's germline CDR1 is SGDLS and CDR2 YYNGEE. There are 17 residues in the CDR3. Between the trimmed V and J ends, which lost 0 bases and 2 bases, there was a span of 15 bases. This CDR3 is CASSVARGSGAYNEQFF. CDR3 coding DNA: TGTGCCAGCAGCGTAGCCCGAGGTAGCGGAGCCTACAATGAGCAGTTCTTC.

The V gene is TRBV7-3, the J gene TRBJ2-3; the D gene could be TRBD1 or TRBD2 (5 bases each). V was clipped by 5 bases and J by 2 bases, with 14 bases between them. The CDR3 has 15 amino acids. Germline CDR1 reads SGHTA; CDR2 reads FQGTGA. For the CDR3, the DNA is TGTGCCAGCAGCCAGACGGGACCGCCCACAGATACGCAGTATTTT. Translated, it gives CASSQTGPPTDTQYF.

Many counts were recorded for this clonotype. V usage is TRBV25-1 and J usage is TRBJ2-5; 7 bases agree with TRBD1. The CDR3 sequence is 13 residues long. V shed 6 bases and J 3 bases; nucleotides not matched to a gene: 4. Germline V gene sequence: CDR1 MGHDK, CDR2 SYGVNS. CDR3 DNA sequence: TGTGCCAGCAGGCCGGGACAGAAAGAGACCCAGTACTTC. Translation: CASRPGQKETQYF.

This clonotype was observed a handful of times. The chain couples TRBV6-1 to TRBJ2-1, with 9 nucleotides matching TRBD1. The CDR3 is 16 amino acids. V trimming: 8 bases; J trimming: 2 bases; junction bases outside the gene matches: 10. The germline CDR1 and CDR2 sequences are MNHNS and SASEGT. The CDR3 sequence is CASGPSGTGTYNEQFF. The CDR3 DNA reads as TGTGCCAGCGGGCCCTCCGGGACAGGGACCTACAATGAGCAGTTCTTC.

Only a few counts were recorded for this clonotype. The CDR3 protein is CASSLVVSGGTGTDTQYF. Here the CDR3 DNA reads TGTGCCAGCAGTTTAGTAGTCTCTGGCGGGACGGGCACAGATACGCAGTATTTT. V usage is TRBV27 and J usage is TRBJ2-3; D is perhaps TRBD2 (6 bases). Trimming shortened V by 2 bases and J by 1 base, and 19 bases separated the two germline ends. The CDR3 has 18 residues. CDR1 is MNHEY and CDR2 is SMNVEV in the germline V gene (reference sequence).

This clonotype showed up many times. The chain has TRBV6-1 and TRBJ2-3; 9 bases line up with TRBD2. Germline V gives CDR1 MNHNS, CDR2 SASEGT. This CDR3 has 17 residues. V trimming: 6 bases; J trimming: 3 bases; junction bases outside the gene matches: 13. CDR3 sequence reads: CASRPSLGAGGTDTQYF. The CDR3 DNA reads as TGTGCCAGCAGACCCAGTTTAGGGGCGGGGGGGACAGATACGCAGTATTTT.

There are a few counts of this clonotype. The V call is TRBV5-1, the J call TRBJ2-7, with 7 bases identical to TRBD1. Germline CDR1 SGHRS, CDR2 YFSETQ. Trimming at V came to 0 bases and at J to 3 bases, leaving 12 bases not matched to a gene. CDR3 length: 17 residues. CDR3 DNA: TGCGCCAGCAGCTTGGGTCCCTCCGGGACAGTCTTCTACGAGCAGTACTTC. The encoded protein is CASSLGPSGTVFYEQYF.

The genes are TRBV4-1 and TRBJ1-2; perhaps TRBD1 as D (5 bases). With 0 bases removed from V and 3 bases from J, the gap between germline ends came to 17 bases. CDR3 length equals 17 residues. Germline V gene sequence: CDR1 MGHRA, CDR2 YSYEKL. For the CDR3, the DNA is TGCGCCAGCAGCCAAGATCCCGGGACCGCGGGGGACTATGGCTACACCTTC. Residues: CASSQDPGTAGDYGYTF.